This paragraph reports one T cell receptor beta chain. Its antigen is undetermined. This sample stems from a study of shared clonotypes between healthy human individuals. General study results and limits: The sharing of 4.5% to 5.5% of naive CD4 clonotypes was seen across a handful of donors. Larger estimated richness was generally recorded for naive subsets relative to memory subsets.

Germline lookup yields CDR1 MDHEN and CDR2 SYDVKM. Unmatched junction bases numbered 11, after V lost 7 bases and J lost 3 bases. The CDR3 contains 17 residues. The method was immunoSEQ multiplex PCR; TCRdb's version includes in-frame clones alone and lacks a portion of them. The data show more than 1 million clones, 75% to 80% seen once. The J gene is TRBJ2-3, the V gene TRBV28; 12 bases fit TRBD2. The TCR originated in a man younger than 35 in good health. Some clones in this sample may be carry-over from other donors' samples. Input material: memory CD4+ T cells from PBMCs. The subset was: CD45RA-negative fraction. Here the CDR3 reads CASTGLAGGRGTDTQYF. As DNA, the CDR3 is TGTGCCAGCACAGGTCTAGCGGGAGGGCGGGGTACAGATACGCAGTATTTT.